The 32 T cell receptor beta chains listed next were all sequenced from one sample in a study of blood T cell repertoires in COVID-19. The assay was immunoSEQ multiplex PCR, and TCRdb's table has in-frame clones only and misses some. The sample includes around 150,000 clones, 60% to 80% of them seen just once. Sequences were obtained from peripheral blood. The source of these receptors is a man in his 60s who had recovered from COVID-19.

J is TRBJ1-2 and V is TRBV15; tentative D call: TRBD1 (5 bases). This CDR3 is built from 15 residues. V was pared by 0 bases and J by 4 bases, with 12 bases between. CDR1 LNHNV and CDR2 YYDKDF come from the germline V gene (reference sequence). This CDR3 is CATSRDLGGSYGYTF. For the CDR3, the DNA is TGTGCCACCAGCAGAGATCTGGGGGGAAGCTATGGCTACACCTTC.

The chain couples TRBV3-1 (or the pseudogene TRBV3-2) to TRBJ2-1; 13 bases are a match to TRBD2. V was pared by 0 bases and J by 7 bases, with 6 bases of the junction left unmatched. Germline values: CDR1 LGHDT, CDR2 YNNKEL (reference sequence). CDR3 size: 17 residues. The CDR3 loop reads CASSQDRGTSGKNEQFF. DNA of the CDR3: TGTGCCAGCAGCCAAGATAGGGGGACTAGCGGGAAGAATGAGCAGTTCTTC.

V and J are TRBV19 and TRBJ2-1, with a possible D match to TRBD1 (5 bases). There are 14 residues in the CDR3. V was trimmed by 3 bases and J by 6 bases, leaving 12 bases between them. Germline V gene sequence: CDR1 LNHDA, CDR2 SQIVND (reference sequence). CDR3 in amino acids: CASSMGRDRNEQFF. CDR3 bases: TGTGCCAGTAGTATGGGCAGGGATCGCAATGAGCAGTTCTTC. The whole variable domain, remainder taken from reference TRBV19 and TRBJ2-1, is DGGITQSPKYLFRKEGQNVTLSCEQNLNHDAMYWYRQDPGQGLRLIYYSQIVNDFQKGDIAEGYSVSREKKESFPLTVTSAQKNPTAFYLCASSMGRDRNEQFFGPGTRLTVL.

V usage is TRBV28 and J usage is TRBJ1-5; TRBD1 matches 9 bases. The length of the CDR3 is 14 residues. CDR1 is MDHEN, CDR2 SYDVKM, per germline. V lost 6 bases to trimming and J lost 5 bases; unmatched junction nucleotides: 5. The DNA for the CDR3 is TGTGCCAGCAGGTGGACAGGGGATCATCAGCCCCAGCATTTT. As protein: CASRWTGDHQPQHF.

This chain uses TRBV2 with TRBJ1-4; 8 bases line up with TRBD1. V shed 6 bases and J 7 bases; nucleotides not matched to a gene: 10. The CDR3 is 15 residues long. Germline values: CDR1 SNHLY, CDR2 FYNNEI. The CDR3: CASRFDRGVGEKLFF. The CDR3 coding sequence is TGTGCCAGCAGATTCGACAGGGGCGTAGGTGAAAAACTGTTTTTT.

The rearrangement links TRBV7-9 to TRBJ1-2; weak D call: TRBD1 (6 bases). Trimming took off 0 bases at V and 6 bases at J, with 14 bases between the two ends. This CDR3 spans 15 amino acids. CDR1 and CDR2 from the germline V gene are SEHNR and FQNEAQ (reference sequence). CDR3 DNA: TGTGCCAGCAGCTTAGCCTCCACAGGGAGTAATGGCTACACCTTC. Translated: CASSLASTGSNGYTF.

V is TRBV29-1 and J is TRBJ1-1; D may be TRBD1 (5 bases). Germline CDR1 SQVTM, CDR2 ANQGSEA. The CDR3 consists of 13 residues. V was clipped by 6 bases and J by 0 bases, with 11 bases between them. CDR3 sequence (DNA): TGCAGCGTGGATGACAGAGTGAACACTGAAGCTTTCTTT. Translation: CSVDDRVNTEAFF. The full variable domain, completed using reference TRBV29-1 and TRBJ1-1, is SAVISQKPSRDICQRGTSLTIQCQVDSQVTMMFWYRQQPGQSLTLIATANQGSEATYESGFVIDKFPISRPNLTFSTLTVSNMSPEDSSIYLCSVDDRVNTEAFFGQGTRLTVV.

The V gene is TRBV28, the J gene TRBJ1-2, with 7 nucleotides matching TRBD1. CDR3 size: 12 residues. The J segment lost 7 bases and the V segment lost 4 bases, leaving 3 bases of the junction unmatched. Germline loops: CDR1 MDHEN, CDR2 SYDVKM. As DNA, the CDR3 is TGTGCCAGCAGTTGGGGGACAGCTGGCTACACCTTC. It encodes CASSWGTAGYTF.

This clone has just a few counts. The chain uses TRBV6-1 and TRBJ1-2; a weak D match, TRBD1 (6 bases). Germline lookup yields CDR1 MNHNS and CDR2 SASEGT. This CDR3 region has 15 residues. Trimming removed 2 bases at V and 7 bases at J, with 17 bases between. For the CDR3, the DNA is TGTGCCAGCAGTGAATCAGTAAGGGGGGGAGGTGGCTACACCTTC. Amino acids: CASSESVRGGGGYTF.

This clone was seen at least ten times. This chain uses TRBV6-2 or TRBV6-3 with TRBJ2-7, with a weak D call TRBD1 (6 bases). The germline V and J ends were trimmed by 2 bases and 6 bases, with 11 bases remaining between them. The CDR3 is 13 amino acids. Germline V lookup: CDR1 MNHEY, CDR2 SVGEGT. In DNA, the CDR3 is TGTGCCAGCAGTTACACAAACAGGGTCGAGCAGTACTTC. The encoded protein is CASSYTNRVEQYF.

Points on this clone: This same CDR3 is encoded by further DNA sequences in the sample. The chain uses TRBV11-2 and TRBJ2-1; 9 bases fit TRBD2. With 5 bases clipped from V and 10 bases from J, the junction kept 9 bases outside the gene matches. The CDR3 is 14 amino acids. CDR1 and CDR2 from the germline V gene are SGHAT and FQNNGV. CDR3 residues: CASSGRGAGGEQFF. In DNA, the CDR3 is TGTGCCAGCAGCGGGCGGGGGGCGGGGGGGGAGCAGTTCTTC. The whole variable domain, remainder taken from reference TRBV11-2 and TRBJ2-1, is EAGVAQSPRYKIIEKRQSVAFWCNPISGHATLYWYQQILGQGPKLLIQFQNNGVVDDSQLPKDRFSAERLKGVDSTLKIQPAKLEDSAVYLCASSGRGAGGEQFFGPGTRLTVL.

This rearrangement joins TRBV10-3 to TRBJ2-7; D may be TRBD2 (5 bases). CDR1 and CDR2 (germline): ENHRY, SYGVKD. CDR3 length equals 15 residues. Trimming cost V 8 bases and J 5 bases, with 22 bases left between them. Here the CDR3 reads CAIYESGSLNDEQYF. The CDR3, as DNA: TGTGCCATCTACGAATCGGGGAGTTTAAACGACGAGCAGTACTTC.

This chain uses TRBV7-2 with TRBJ1-2, with D unclear. CDR1 and CDR2 (germline): SGHTA, FQGNSA. V lost 2 bases to trimming and J lost 0 bases, with 10 bases between them. The CDR3 length is 15 residues. CDR3 coding DNA: TGTGCCAGCAGCTTATCGTACAGAACTAACTATGGCTACACCTTC. It yields the protein CASSLSYRTNYGYTF.

The genes are TRBV4-1 and TRBJ2-3; TRBD2 matches 10 bases. Germline CDR1 and CDR2: MGHRA and YSYEKL. The CDR3 contains 17 residues. V dropped 2 bases and J dropped 0; count of bases not matched to a gene: 5. CDR3 nucleotide sequence: TGCGCCAGCAGCCAACTACTAGCGGGGCTGAGCACAGATACGCAGTATTTT. This sequence encodes CASSQLLAGLSTDTQYF.

The V gene is TRBV29-1, the J gene TRBJ2-5; D not certain. V lost 2 bases and J 5 bases, leaving 9 bases between the germline ends. Germline CDR1 is SQVTM and CDR2 is ANQGSEA. The CDR3 runs to 12 residues. Here the CDR3 reads CSVETLGETQYF. Here the CDR3 DNA reads TGCAGCGTTGAAACTCTCGGGGAGACCCAGTACTTC.

This clone was found once. J is TRBJ2-6 and V is TRBV4-3; 7 bases align to TRBD1. Trimming removed 1 base from V and 4 bases from J; junction bases left unmatched: 7. The CDR3 contains 17 residues. CDR1 is LGHNA, CDR2 YSLEER, per germline. The CDR3 coding sequence is TGCGCCAGCAGCCAAGTGACAGGGACATCGGGGGCCAACGTCCTGACTTTC. It is translated as CASSQVTGTSGANVLTF.

The chain carries TRBV6-1 and TRBJ2-7, with TRBD1 matching over 10 bases. J lost 2 bases, V lost 2 bases, and 6 bases had no gene match. CDR3 length: 16 residues. From germline, CDR1 is MNHNS and CDR2 SASEGT. The CDR3 DNA sequence: TGTGCCAGCAGTGAATCGGCGGGACAGGGGCCCTACGAGCAGTACTTC. It translates to CASSESAGQGPYEQYF.

This rearrangement joins TRBV4-1 to TRBJ2-7, with 7 positions matching TRBD2. J was trimmed by 3 bases and V by 4 bases; bases with no gene match: 9. CDR3 size: 15 residues. Germline CDR1 MGHRA, CDR2 YSYEKL. The CDR3 is CASSPLGEGGYEQYF. CDR3 coding DNA: TGCGCCAGCAGCCCCTTGGGGGAGGGAGGCTACGAGCAGTACTTC.

This clone was picked up a small number of times. The chain employs TRBV7-3 and TRBJ2-7; weak D call: TRBD1 (7 bases). The ends were cut back, 0 bases at V and 7 bases at J, with 13 bases in the middle. Germline CDR1 and CDR2: SGHTA and FQGTGA. This CDR3 is 14 amino acids long. The CDR3 coding sequence is TGTGCCAGCAGCTTAACAGAGACAGGGACTGAGCAGTACTTC. Its translation: CASSLTETGTEQYF.

The rearrangement links TRBV9 to TRBJ1-2; 7 nucleotides line up with TRBD1. The V gene's germline CDR1 is SGDLS and CDR2 YYNGEE. The length of the CDR3 is 14 residues. V lost 1 base and J lost 7; bases outside the gene matches: 7. CDR3 amino acids: CASSVQGGRGGYTF. In DNA form, the CDR3 reads TGTGCCAGCAGCGTACAAGGGGGCAGGGGTGGCTACACCTTC.

The chain couples TRBV18 to TRBJ2-7; 8 positions agree with TRBD1. The junction had 6 bases not matched to a gene; V was cut back by 2 bases and J by 3 bases. Germline V lookup: CDR1 KGHSH, CDR2 LQKENI. CDR3 length: 15 residues. CDR3 residues: CASSPGGDRFYEQYF. DNA of the CDR3: TGTGCCAGCTCACCAGGAGGGGACAGGTTCTACGAGCAGTACTTC. The full variable domain, in which reference TRBV18 and TRBJ2-7 provide the parts outside the CDR3, is NAGVMQNPRHLVRRRGQEARLRCSPMKGHSHVYWYRQLPEEGLKFMVYLQKENIIDESGMPKERFSAEFPKEGPSILRIQQVVRGDSAAYFCASSPGGDRFYEQYFGPGTRLTVT.

V and J are TRBV10-1 and TRBJ2-4, with D maybe TRBD2 (6 bases). CDR3 length equals 15 residues. V was trimmed by 6 bases and J by 6 bases, leaving 18 bases between them. Germline CDR1 reads WNHNN; CDR2 reads SYGVQD (reference sequence). CDR3 in amino acids: CASRNPGSGRNIQYF. CDR3 DNA: TGCGCCAGCAGAAACCCCGGGAGCGGTAGAAACATTCAGTACTTC.

The genes are TRBV6-5 and TRBJ1-4; D is perhaps TRBD1 (5 bases). V lost 11 bases and J 2 bases, leaving 18 bases between the germline ends. The V gene's germline CDR1 is MNHEY and CDR2 SVGAGI. The CDR3 runs 15 residues. As DNA, the CDR3 is TGTGCCGCACGAACGCAGGGTTCGACTAATGAAAAACTGTTTTTT. Its translation: CAARTQGSTNEKLFF.

This clone was observed many times. This rearrangement joins TRBV27 to TRBJ1-3, with D uncertain. Germline CDR1 reads MNHEY; CDR2 reads SMNVEV (reference sequence). Trimming took 6 bases from V and 0 from J, leaving 12 bases between them. The CDR3 covers 15 residues. The CDR3 DNA reads as TGTGCCAGCAGCCAAGACACAAGCTCTGGAAACACCATATATTTT. Protein: CASSQDTSSGNTIYF.

The genes are TRBV2 and TRBJ2-3, with D possibly matching TRBD1 (5 bases). This CDR3 is 17 amino acids long. V was cut by 0 bases and J by 4 bases, with 17 bases left in between. Germline assignment: CDR1 SNHLY and CDR2 FYNNEI. The chain's CDR3 is CASSEALRTSGSDTQYF. Written as DNA, the CDR3 is TGTGCCAGCAGTGAAGCACTGCGGACCTCAGGGTCAGATACGCAGTATTTT. Looking up the rest from reference TRBV2 and TRBJ2-3 gives the full variable domain: EPEVTQTPSHQVTQMGQEVILRCVPISNHLYFYWYRQILGQKVEFLVSFYNNEISEKSEIFDDQFSVERPDGSNFTLKIRSTKLEDSAMYFCASSEALRTSGSDTQYFGPGTRLTVL.

The rearrangement joins TRBV2 to TRBJ2-5; D perhaps matches TRBD1 (6 bases). The CDR3 spans 13 residues. Trimming left V 7 bases short and J 5 bases short, with 14 bases between. CDR1 SNHLY and CDR2 FYNNEI come from the germline V gene. The CDR3 bases are TGTGCCAGCACTGTCTACAGGGAGGAGACCCAGTACTTC. Translated, it gives CASTVYREETQYF.

The CDR3 protein is CASSPQGNYGYTF. In DNA, the CDR3 is TGTGCCAGCAGTCCACAGGGGAACTATGGCTACACCTTC. V gene TRBV2 combines with J gene TRBJ1-2; TRBD1 agrees at 7 bases. The trim removed 5 bases at V and 2 bases at J, leaving 2 bases unmatched. There are 13 residues in the CDR3. The V gene's germline CDR1 is SNHLY and CDR2 FYNNEI.

The V call is TRBV5-6, the J call TRBJ1-4; D gene unclear. V lost 0 bases, J lost 8 bases, and 11 bases lay in between. In germline, CDR1 is SGHDT, CDR2 YYEEEE. The CDR3 consists of 14 residues. The CDR3 reads CASSLEPTGEKLFF. The CDR3 nucleotides read TGTGCCAGCAGCTTGGAGCCGACGGGGGAAAAACTGTTTTTT. The full variable domain, rest sourced from reference TRBV5-6 and TRBJ1-4, is DAGVTQSPTHLIKTRGQQVTLRCSPKSGHDTVSWYQQALGQGPQFIFQYYEEEERQRGNFPDRFSGHQFPNYSSELNVNALLLGDSALYLCASSLEPTGEKLFFGSGTQLSVL.

CDR3 residues: CASSPGGLEGEQYF. Written as DNA, the CDR3 is TGTGCCAGCAGCCCGGGGGGCCTTGAGGGCGAGCAGTACTTC. The chain uses TRBV5-4 and TRBJ2-7; a weak D match, TRBD2 (7 bases). The CDR3 length is 14 residues. V shed 4 bases and J shed 6 bases, with 17 bases lying between them. CDR1 is SGHNT and CDR2 is YYREEE in the germline V gene (reference sequence).

This rearrangement joins TRBV5-1 to TRBJ1-2, with a weak D call TRBD1 (5 bases). The CDR3 has 19 amino acids. The V and J ends lost 0 bases and 4 bases respectively, with 25 bases between them. Germline V CDR1 and CDR2: SGHRS, YFSETQ. In DNA form, the CDR3 reads TGCGCCAGCAGCTTGGCCCCCTGGGCCACAGGATCGATTTCCTATGGCTACACCTTC. Protein sequence: CASSLAPWATGSISYGYTF. The variable domain in full, with the rest retrieved from reference TRBV5-1 and TRBJ1-2, is KAGVTQTPRYLIKTRGQQVTLSCSPISGHRSVSWYQQTPGQGLQFLFEYFSETQRNKGNFPGRFSGRQFSNSRSEMNVSTLELGDSALYLCASSLAPWATGSISYGYTFGSGTRLTVV.

The rearrangement joins TRBV7-3 to TRBJ2-1; D is perhaps TRBD2 (6 bases). The CDR3 has 15 residues. From germline, CDR1 is SGHTA and CDR2 FQGTGA. V lost 4 bases to trimming and J lost 2 bases, with 12 bases between them. In DNA form, the CDR3 reads TGTGCCAGCAGCTCTTCTGCGGGGCCCTACAATGAGCAGTTCTTC. This sequence encodes CASSSSAGPYNEQFF.

The gene calls are TRBV19 and TRBJ1-2, with D possibly matching TRBD1 (6 bases). Germline CDR1 and CDR2: LNHDA and SQIVND (reference sequence). The CDR3 is 11 residues long. The germline V and J ends were trimmed by 4 bases and 6 bases, with 6 bases remaining between them. In DNA form, the CDR3 reads TGTGCCAGTAGTACAGGGGATGGCTACACCTTC. It specifies CASSTGDGYTF.